The clone carrying this T cell receptor (beta chain) came up many times. Antigen unknown. The sample comes from a study of T-cell reconstitution after alpha-beta-depleted transplantation in children. Study conclusions and caveats: Reportedly, only several hundred clones from non-depleted graft cells drove alpha-beta T-cell counts at about two months. Newly produced T cells mostly provided counts and TCRbeta diversity after one year, as hyperexpanded clones declined. Diversity of TCRbeta at day 60 was high in some patients, arising from surviving recipient T cells and thymic progenitors.

Using unique molecular identifiers, the investigators prepared the TCRbeta library. MiXCR, run by TCRdb on the PCR reads, gives a single entry per CDR3 protein. The sample lists about 20,000 distinct CDR3 sequences, 10% to 15% occurring once. Trimming at V came to 1 base and at J to 5 bases, leaving 8 bases not matched to a gene. This CDR3 has 16 residues. CDR1 and CDR2 (germline): DFQATT, SNEGSKA (reference sequence). The receptor comes from a female patient aged 2-15 years who had a stem cell transplant for congenital amegakaryocytic thrombocytopenia, so the T cells may come from the graft donor. The input for sequencing was PBMCs, mostly from graft donor cells, taken 60 days after TCRalphabeta/CD19-depleted stem cell transplant. The chain recombines TRBV20-1 with TRBJ2-2; 9 bases are shared with TRBD2. The DNA for the CDR3 is TGCAGTGCTAGAGGACCTTCGGGACTAGCTACCGGGGAGCTGTTTTTT. Amino acids: CSARGPSGLATGELFF.